The rows below give T cell receptor beta chains drawn from one sample of a study of blood T cell repertoires in COVID-19. Libraries were prepared by immunoSEQ multiplex PCR; TCRdb keeps only in-frame clonotypes and omits some of them. In the table there are 200,000 or so clones, around 81% of which are singletons. Sequencing was carried out using PBMCs or T cells enriched from blood (not recorded which). The source of these receptors is a man aged 35-49 years who had recovered from COVID-19. CDR3s include the opening cysteine and the closing phenylalanine or tryptophan. The D gene is left open where the match is weak. Clone sizes are given selectively: once, few, many, or a class where the clone is expanded.

cdr3_aa cdr3_nt v_call clone_size d_call j_call
CASSLATNEKLFF TGCGCCAGCAGTCTTGCAACTAATGAAAAACTGTTTTTT TRBV5-1 NA NA TRBJ1-4
CASSRGQGAEETQYF TGTGCCAGCAGCCGCGGACAGGGGGCTGAGGAGACCCAGTACTTC TRBV7-6 NA TRBD1 TRBJ2-5
CASSQALYNEQFF TGCGCCAGCAGCCAAGCCCTGTACAATGAGCAGTTCTTC TRBV4-3 NA NA TRBJ2-1
CASSQGSTRTEAFF TGTGCCAGCAGCCAAGGTTCGACGAGGACTGAAGCTTTCTTT TRBV4-2 NA NA TRBJ1-1
CASSLGQGVDTQYF TGCGCCAGCAGCTTGGGACAGGGTGTCGATACGCAGTATTTT TRBV5-1 once TRBD1 TRBJ2-3
CASSQGLGALGPLHF TGTGCCAGCAGCCAAGGTTTGGGAGCCCTCGGACCCCTCCACTTT TRBV3-1/TRBV3-2 few NA TRBJ1-6
CAWSVRWTSGAYNEQFF TGTGCCTGGAGTGTACGATGGACTAGCGGGGCCTACAATGAGCAGTTCTTC TRBV30 NA TRBD2 TRBJ2-1
CASSSVPGDTEAFF TGTGCCAGCAGCTCGGTCCCAGGGGACACTGAAGCTTTCTTT TRBV11-1 NA NA TRBJ1-1
CASSFRSGGNTGELFF TGTGCCAGCAGCTTTCGTAGCGGGGGGAACACCGGGGAGCTGTTTTTT TRBV7-9 NA TRBD2 TRBJ2-2
CASSLIRDRAHEQYF TGTGCCAGCAGCCTAATCCGGGACAGGGCTCACGAGCAGTACTTC TRBV7-2 NA TRBD1 TRBJ2-7
CATSRRTAPNTGELFF TGTGCCACCAGCAGAAGGACAGCCCCTAACACCGGGGAGCTGTTTTTT TRBV15 few NA TRBJ2-2
CASSFYGTGRDSPLHF TGTGCCAGCAGCTTTTACGGGACAGGAAGGGATTCACCCCTCCACTTT TRBV7-8 NA TRBD1 TRBJ1-6
CASSQGTLSNYGYTF TGCGCCAGCAGCCAAGGGACACTTTCTAACTATGGCTACACCTTC TRBV4-1 NA NA TRBJ1-2
CASSWKGGLADTQYF TGTGCCAGCAGCTGGAAAGGGGGCCTGGCAGATACGCAGTATTTT TRBV7-2 NA TRBD1 TRBJ2-3
CAWSSPWTLSGNTIYF TGTGCCTGGAGCTCCCCCTGGACACTCTCTGGAAACACCATATATTTT TRBV30 NA NA TRBJ1-3
CASSARGGLGSQETQYF TGTGCCAGCAGCGCTCGGGGGGGCCTGGGATCCCAAGAGACCCAGTACTTC TRBV9 NA TRBD2 TRBJ2-5
CASHKGQGSTGELFF TGTGCCAGCCATAAAGGACAGGGAAGCACCGGGGAGCTGTTTTTT TRBV7-9 NA TRBD1 TRBJ2-2
CASSPGQANTGELFF TGTGCCAGTAGTCCGGGACAGGCGAACACCGGGGAGCTGTTTTTT TRBV19 NA TRBD1 TRBJ2-2
CASSRGQGKVRVEQFF TGCGCCAGCAGCCGGGGACAGGGTAAAGTAAGAGTGGAGCAGTTCTTC TRBV5-1 once TRBD1 TRBJ2-1
CASHNPPGTRMNTEAFF TGTGCCAGCCATAACCCGCCGGGTACGCGGATGAACACTGAAGCTTTCTTT TRBV5-8 NA NA TRBJ1-1
CASSETGTGHAPLHF TGTGCCAGCAGCGAAACCGGGACAGGGCACGCCCCCCTCCACTTT TRBV9 NA TRBD1 TRBJ1-6
CAISETSVLREQFF TGTGCCATCAGTGAGACTAGTGTCCTCCGTGAGCAGTTCTTC TRBV10-3 NA NA TRBJ2-1
CASSTRSGNTIYF TGCGCCAGCAGCACAAGATCTGGAAACACCATATATTTT TRBV5-1 NA NA TRBJ1-3